The next 12 T cell receptor beta chains were all read from a single sample in a study of blood T cell repertoires in COVID-19. Method: immunoSEQ multiplex PCR; TCRdb's copy keeps in-frame clones and lacks some. This sample has nearly 200,000 clones, with 85% to 90% found just once. Material for sequencing was peripheral blood. These receptors were collected from a woman between 70 and 85 years old with acute or convalescent COVID-19.

The V and J genes are TRBV27 and TRBJ1-2, with D possibly TRBD1 on 5 matching bases. The CDR3 is 14 amino acids. Germline CDR1 MNHEY, CDR2 SMNVEV (reference sequence). V lost 2 bases to trimming and J lost 4 bases, with 11 bases between them. The CDR3 reads CASSLRAGVYGYTF. The CDR3 DNA is TGTGCCAGCAGTTTACGGGCGGGGGTCTATGGCTACACCTTC.

The genes are TRBV3-1 (or the pseudogene TRBV3-2) and TRBJ2-2; perhaps TRBD2 as D (5 bases). The CDR3 runs to 14 residues. Germline V gene sequence: CDR1 LGHDT, CDR2 YNNKEL (reference sequence). The V end was cut by 4 bases, the J end by 6 bases, with 12 bases between. The CDR3 DNA reads TGTGCCAGCAGCCGCTACGGGGTTGCCGGGGAGCTGTTTTTT. This translates into CASSRYGVAGELFF.

The CDR3, as DNA: TGTGCCAGCAGCCTGGCGGGGGGCAGTAGTGGCTACACCTTC. It specifies CASSLAGGSSGYTF. This chain connects TRBV6-5 to TRBJ1-2, with D possibly being TRBD1 (6 bases). V was pared by 6 bases and J by 7 bases, with 18 bases between. CDR1 and CDR2 (germline): MNHEY, SVGAGI. The CDR3 length is 14 residues.

The chain joins TRBV7-6 to TRBJ2-1; 7 positions match TRBD1. The J segment lost 4 bases and the V segment lost 5 bases, leaving 11 bases of the junction unmatched. The CDR3 has 16 residues. Germline lookup yields CDR1 SGHVS and CDR2 FNYEAQ. This chain's CDR3 is CASSPGLRGQYNEQFF. The CDR3 bases are TGTGCCAGCAGCCCGGGTTTGAGGGGGCAATACAATGAGCAGTTCTTC.

The chain links TRBV11-3 to TRBJ1-1; D is unclear. Trimming removed 4 bases at V and 1 base at J, with 10 bases between. CDR3 size: 14 residues. Per the germline V gene, CDR1 is SGHNT and CDR2 is YENEEA. CDR3 protein: CASSYEGTNTEAFF. The CDR3 nucleotides are TGTGCCAGCAGCTATGAGGGCACGAACACTGAAGCTTTCTTT.

The chain employs TRBV10-3 and TRBJ2-7, with TRBD1 matching 12 bases. This CDR3 contains 15 residues. With V trimmed by 9 bases and J by 5 bases, 11 bases remained unmatched. The germline V gene has CDR1 ENHRY and CDR2 SYGVKD. Here the CDR3 reads CAITPGTGGADEQYF. The CDR3 DNA reads as TGTGCCATTACCCCCGGGACAGGGGGCGCGGACGAGCAGTACTTC.

Comment on this clone: This CDR3 is also generated by other DNA sequences in the sample. This chain joins TRBV3-1 (or the pseudogene TRBV3-2) and TRBJ1-3, with D possibly TRBD1 on 5 matching bases. Germline V gene lookup returns CDR1 LGHDT and CDR2 YNNKEL (reference sequence). Trimming took 2 bases from V and 4 from J, leaving 9 bases between them. The CDR3 runs to 14 residues. The CDR3 coding sequence is TGTGCCAGCAGCCAACAGGGTTCAGGAAACACCATATATTTT. This encodes CASSQQGSGNTIYF.

CDR3 nucleotide sequence: TGTGCCACCAGTGACCACCCCCGGGGACAGGGGGCCTACGAGCAGTACTTC. Amino acid sequence: CATSDHPRGQGAYEQYF. The J gene is TRBJ2-7, the V gene TRBV24-1; 11 nucleotides line up with TRBD1. The V and J ends lost 4 bases and 2 bases, in that order; junction bases with no gene match: 9. The germline CDR1 and CDR2 sequences are KGHDR and SFDVKD. CDR3 size: 17 residues.

V is TRBV7-9 and J is TRBJ2-7; 8 bases fit TRBD1. Germline values: CDR1 SEHNR, CDR2 FQNEAQ (reference sequence). The CDR3 is 16 amino acids. V lost 2 bases and J lost 5; bases outside the gene matches: 11. Written as DNA, the CDR3 is TGTGCCAGCAGCTTATGGCTAGGACAGGGTAGGCACGAGCAGTACTTC. Protein sequence: CASSLWLGQGRHEQYF.

The chain employs TRBV5-1 and TRBJ2-5; maybe TRBD2 (6 bases). CDR1 is SGHRS and CDR2 is YFSETQ in the germline V gene. V was shortened by 5 bases and J by 2 bases, with 25 bases between the two germline ends. This CDR3 contains 18 residues. CDR3 nucleotide sequence: TGCGCCAGCAGTTCCGCGGGGATAGGCGTGACCCTGCAAGAGACCCAGTACTTC. It codes for CASSSAGIGVTLQETQYF. The complete variable domain, with remaining parts taken from reference TRBV5-1 and TRBJ2-5, reads KAGVTQTPRYLIKTRGQQVTLSCSPISGHRSVSWYQQTPGQGLQFLFEYFSETQRNKGNFPGRFSGRQFSNSRSEMNVSTLELGDSALYLCASSSAGIGVTLQETQYFGPGTRLLVL.

The chain joins TRBV19 to TRBJ1-5, with TRBD1 matching 8 bases. Germline V gene sequence: CDR1 LNHDA, CDR2 SQIVND (reference sequence). The CDR3 has 14 amino acids. The V gene end was trimmed by 8 bases and the J gene end by 2 bases; junction bases not matched to a gene: 5. CDR3 sequence reads: CASRQGMGNQPQHF. The CDR3 DNA follows: TGTGCCAGTCGACAGGGGATGGGCAATCAGCCCCAGCATTTT. Together with reference TRBV19 and TRBJ1-5, the CDR3 gives the full variable domain: DGGITQSPKYLFRKEGQNVTLSCEQNLNHDAMYWYRQDPGQGLRLIYYSQIVNDFQKGDIAEGYSVSREKKESFPLTVTSAQKNPTAFYLCASRQGMGNQPQHFGDGTRLSIL.

The V and J genes are TRBV27 and TRBJ1-1; 12 nucleotides align to TRBD1. The CDR3 consists of 16 residues. Per germline, CDR1 MNHEY and CDR2 SMNVEV (reference sequence). V lost 8 bases to trimming and J lost 6 bases; unmatched junction nucleotides: 13. The CDR3 nucleotides read TGTGCCAGCCTGATTTCCGGGACAGGGGGCGAATCTGAAGCTTTCTTT. Its protein product is CASLISGTGGESEAFF.